These 20 T cell receptor beta chains were all obtained from the same sample, sequenced in a study of T cells in tuberculosis. Profiled with immunoSEQ multiplex PCR; TCRdb holds only in-frame clones, not every one. The sample consists of 54,000 or so clones, 81% of them appearing once. Sorting used thawed, overnight-rested PBMC stained with anti-CD3, a viability dye and GMM-loaded CD1B tetramer. The CD1B tetramers carried C32 glucose monomycolate purified from Rhodococcus equi. The specimen was CD1b-GMM tetramer-negative cells sorted from PBMCs. The receptors here all came from an adult woman with latent tuberculosis.

The chain is built from TRBV5-6 and TRBJ2-5; TRBD2 agrees at 10 bases. V dropped 2 bases and J dropped 5; count of bases not matched to a gene: 3. This CDR3 has 14 residues. Germline V CDR1 and CDR2: SGHDT, YYEEEE. The CDR3 DNA follows: TGTGCCAGCAGCTTACTAGCGGGAAACGAGACCCAGTACTTC. Its translation: CASSLLAGNETQYF.

J is TRBJ1-2 and V is TRBV9; D perhaps matches TRBD1 (5 bases). CDR1 is SGDLS and CDR2 is YYNGEE in the germline V gene. V gave up 4 bases and J gave up 0 bases, with 10 bases separating them. The CDR3 has 14 amino acids. The CDR3 is CASSLRQTNYGYTF. For the CDR3, the DNA is TGTGCCAGCAGCCTTAGACAGACTAACTATGGCTACACCTTC.

The chain is built from TRBV6-5 and TRBJ1-5; a possible D gene is TRBD1 (6 bases). Trimming removed 5 bases from V and 4 bases from J, with 15 bases in between. Germline V gives CDR1 MNHEY, CDR2 SVGAGI. CDR3 length: 15 residues. The CDR3 DNA sequence: TGTGCCAGCAGTCCTAGGGGCAGGGGAAATCAGCCCCAGCATTTT. It specifies CASSPRGRGNQPQHF.

The chain uses TRBV7-9 and TRBJ1-4; no reliable D call. The length of the CDR3 is 14 residues. Germline V CDR1 and CDR2: SEHNR, FQNEAQ (reference sequence). V was pared by 1 base and J by 8 bases, with 11 bases between. The CDR3 nucleotides are TGTGCCAGCAGCTTAGGGAAAACAGCCGAAAAACTGTTTTTT. The encoded protein is CASSLGKTAEKLFF.

The chain is built from TRBV18 and TRBJ1-2, with a possible D match to TRBD1 (6 bases). Trimming stripped 6 bases from V and 4 bases from J, with 18 bases between. CDR1 and CDR2 (germline): KGHSH, LQKENI. The CDR3 has 15 amino acids. For the CDR3, the DNA is TGTGCCAGCTCCCCCGACCGGGACACTCTCTATGGCTACACCTTC. Translating gives CASSPDRDTLYGYTF.

The gene calls are TRBV4-2 and TRBJ2-7, with 7 bases lining up with TRBD2. This CDR3 spans 14 amino acids. Germline V gene data show CDR1 as LGHNA and CDR2 as YNFKEQ. J was trimmed by 0 bases and V by 5 bases; bases with no gene match: 4. The CDR3 coding sequence is TGTGCCAGCAGCGCTAGCGGTTACTCCTACGAGCAGTACTTC. Translated, it gives CASSASGYSYEQYF.

This chain connects TRBV7-9 to TRBJ2-3; D is perhaps TRBD2 (5 bases). V lost 5 bases, J lost 2 bases, and 11 bases lay in between. The germline gives CDR1 SEHNR, CDR2 FQNEAQ (reference sequence). This CDR3 contains 14 residues. The CDR3 spells CASSVGSATDTQYF. For the CDR3, the DNA is TGTGCCAGCAGCGTGGGTAGCGCCACAGATACGCAGTATTTT.

This clone was counted a few times. The CDR3 sequence is CASSSTGSHEQYF. Here the CDR3 DNA reads TGTGCCAGCAGTTCAACAGGGAGCCACGAGCAGTACTTC. V gene TRBV6-6 combines with J gene TRBJ2-7; D is perhaps TRBD1 (6 bases). V gave up 4 bases and J gave up 5 bases, with 12 bases separating them. CDR1 is MNHNY and CDR2 is SVGAGI in the germline V gene (reference sequence). This CDR3 contains 13 residues.

V usage is TRBV7-9 and J usage is TRBJ1-3; no definite D call. Germline values: CDR1 SEHNR, CDR2 FQNEAQ (reference sequence). This CDR3 is 14 amino acids long. Deletions cut 7 bases from V and 0 bases from J, with 10 bases between. This CDR3 reads CASTRESSGNTIYF. CDR3 bases: TGTGCCAGCACGCGGGAGAGCTCTGGAAACACCATATATTTT.

This chain links TRBV6-1 with TRBJ2-1, with TRBD1 as a possible D gene (5 bases). Between the trimmed V and J ends, which lost 5 bases and 1 base, there was a span of 12 bases. CDR1 is MNHNS and CDR2 is SASEGT in the germline V gene. CDR3 length equals 15 residues. CDR3 amino acids: CASSKGPDSYNEQFF. The CDR3 region has the DNA TGTGCCAGCAGTAAGGGGCCCGATTCCTACAATGAGCAGTTCTTC.

J is TRBJ1-1 and V is TRBV5-1; TRBD1 agrees at 7 bases. The CDR3 spans 15 residues. Germline V lookup: CDR1 SGHRS, CDR2 YFSETQ. Trimming removed 3 bases from V and 2 bases from J; junction bases left unmatched: 7. CDR3 bases: TGCGCCAGCAGCTCGAGGGACAGCGTAAACACTGAAGCTTTCTTT. As protein: CASSSRDSVNTEAFF.

The chain joins TRBV25-1 to TRBJ2-3, with 7 nucleotides matching TRBD2. The germline gives CDR1 MGHDK, CDR2 SYGVNS. This CDR3 comprises 14 residues. The V segment lost 3 bases and the J segment 8 bases; nucleotides outside the gene matches: 8. CDR3 bases: TGTGCCAGCAGTGAGGGAGGGATTAGGGGTACGCAGTATTTT. As protein: CASSEGGIRGTQYF.

The chain joins TRBV11-2 to TRBJ1-5; D gene ambiguous. Trimming removed 3 bases from V and 4 bases from J, with 7 bases in between. CDR3 length: 13 residues. CDR1 and CDR2 (germline): SGHAT, FQNNGV. The CDR3, as DNA: TGTGCCAGCAGCTTGGGCGAAAATCAGCCCCAGCATTTT. The encoded protein is CASSLGENQPQHF.

This clone was found a few times. CDR3: CASSTGQFNYGYTF. The CDR3 DNA sequence: TGTGCCAGTAGTACCGGACAGTTTAACTATGGCTACACCTTC. V usage is TRBV19 and J usage is TRBJ1-2, with TRBD1 as a possible D gene (6 bases). Germline assignment: CDR1 LNHDA and CDR2 SQIVND (reference sequence). The CDR3 contains 14 residues. Trimming cost V 4 bases and J 1 base, with 10 bases left between them. Using reference TRBV19 and TRBJ1-2 for the parts outside the CDR3, the full variable domain is DGGITQSPKYLFRKEGQNVTLSCEQNLNHDAMYWYRQDPGQGLRLIYYSQIVNDFQKGDIAEGYSVSREKKESFPLTVTSAQKNPTAFYLCASSTGQFNYGYTFGSGTRLTVV.

CDR3 region: CAISESGSLHTQYF. The CDR3 DNA is TGTGCCATCAGTGAGTCCGGTTCGCTCCATACGCAGTATTTT. This chain joins TRBV10-3 and TRBJ2-3; no clear D gene. Germline V CDR1 and CDR2: ENHRY, SYGVKD. The CDR3 length is 14 residues. V was trimmed by 0 bases and J by 7 bases, leaving 11 bases between them.

The chain recombines TRBV6-1 with TRBJ1-5; 7 bases are a match to TRBD1. The junction had 2 bases not matched to a gene; V was cut back by 6 bases and J by 0 bases. In germline, CDR1 is MNHNS, CDR2 SASEGT. This CDR3 has 14 residues. The CDR3, as DNA: TGTGCCAGCAGGGACAGGAGTAGCAATCAGCCCCAGCATTTT. Protein sequence: CASRDRSSNQPQHF.

CDR3 sequence (DNA): TGTGCCATCTCCCGGGTCCCCACTAGCACAGATACGCAGTATTTT. This sequence encodes CAISRVPTSTDTQYF. The chain is built from TRBV7-9 and TRBJ2-3; no reliable D call. Germline lookup yields CDR1 SEHNR and CDR2 FQNEAQ (reference sequence). The V gene lost 10 bases and the J gene lost 0 bases, with 17 bases spanning the gap. CDR3 size: 15 residues.

The V call is TRBV28, the J call TRBJ1-1, with a tentative D call TRBD1 (5 bases). Germline values: CDR1 MDHEN, CDR2 SYDVKM. This CDR3 is 13 amino acids long. The V end was cut by 2 bases, the J end by 2 bases, with 6 bases between. DNA for the CDR3: TGTGCCAGCAGTTTACAGGGAAACACTGAAGCTTTCTTT. Translating gives CASSLQGNTEAFF.

The CDR3 region has the DNA TGTGCCAGCAGCTCACCGGACAGGCAGGGCTACGAGCAGTACTTC. Its translation is CASSSPDRQGYEQYF. This chain connects TRBV5-8 to TRBJ2-7, with 7 nucleotides matching TRBD1. CDR1 and CDR2 (germline): SGHTS, YDEGEE. V shed 3 bases, J shed 3 bases, and the junction held 9 bases outside the gene matches. This CDR3 comprises 15 residues.

This clone was detected once. The rearrangement links TRBV28 to TRBJ2-2, with 7 nucleotides matching TRBD1. In germline, CDR1 is MDHEN, CDR2 SYDVKM. V shed 5 bases, J shed 6 bases, and the junction held 3 bases outside the gene matches. The CDR3 is 13 amino acids. In DNA, the CDR3 is TGTGCCAGCAGTCACAGGGGATCCGGGGAGCTGTTTTTT. This encodes CASSHRGSGELFF. Variable domain in full (rest from reference TRBV28 and TRBJ2-2): DVKVTQSSRYLVKRTGEKVFLECVQDMDHENMFWYRQDPGLGLRLIYFSYDVKMKEKGDIPEGYSVSREKKERFSLILESASTNQTSMYLCASSHRGSGELFFGEGSRLTVL.